Sequencing of this T cell receptor beta chain was carried out in a study of T-cell memory formation after mild COVID-19. On the study more broadly: Among the donors, TCR clusters were largely specific to each donor.

5'RACE primed at constant segments yielded TCR alpha and TCR beta cDNA libraries bearing sample barcodes and UMIs. TCRdb recomputed calls from the 5' RACE reads with MiXCR, one row per CDR3 protein. The data hold just over 300,000 distinct CDR3 sequences, with approximately 19% observed a single time. This TCR was sampled from a man younger than 35 who had mild COVID-19 (a few samples of this study predate the infection). Cell type and time point are not known. The material sequenced was PBMCs or a T cell subset sorted from them (not recorded which).

The CDR3 region is CASSAHSGGGHLDTEAFF. CDR3 sequence (DNA): TGTGCCAGTAGTGCCCATTCAGGGGGCGGGCATTTGGACACTGAAGCTTTCTTT. The genes are TRBV19 and TRBJ1-1; 8 bases are shared with TRBD1. V shed 5 bases and J 3 bases; nucleotides not matched to a gene: 17. The CDR3 is 18 residues long. Germline V gene lookup returns CDR1 LNHDA and CDR2 SQIVND (reference sequence).